The present T cell receptor (beta chain) was sequenced within a study of blood T cell repertoires in COVID-19. This clone has just a few counts. The protocol was immunoSEQ multiplex PCR, while the TCRdb copy is restricted to in-frame clones and leaves out a portion. Of a few hundred thousand clones in the sample, roughly 84% were seen once. In germline, CDR1 is MNHEY, CDR2 SVGEGT. V lost 0 bases and J 13 bases, leaving 12 bases between the germline ends. This CDR3 contains 12 residues. This TCR was recovered from a man between 60 and 75 years old with acute or convalescent COVID-19. Sequenced sample: peripheral blood. The chain is built from TRBV6-2 or TRBV6-3 and TRBJ1-2, with D perhaps matching TRBD1 (5 bases). The CDR3 nucleotides read TGTGCCAGCAGTTACTCGACCGGGGGATTCACCTTC. Amino acids: CASSYSTGGFTF.